This T cell receptor (beta chain) was identified during a study of Ad26.COV2.S vaccination and SARS-CoV-2 variants. As to treatment: about 20 received Ad26.COV2.S at low or high dose, single or two shots; about 5 received placebo; per-sample allocation not given. After the first vaccine or placebo injection, samples were drawn on day 63. Generated by immunoSEQ multiplex PCR, the TCRdb table keeps only in-frame clones and is missing some. The table has more than 300,000 clones, about 86% seen once; the top ten hold about 10%. Sequencing used peripheral blood, obtained in a trial of Ad26.COV2.S vaccine versus placebo. This TCR was sampled from a person aged 18-60 years who received the Ad26.COV2.S COVID-19 vaccine or a placebo.

Here the CDR3 DNA reads TGCAGTGCTAGTCCTGGACAGGGCTACGAGCAGTACTTC. Translating it yields CSASPGQGYEQYF. The chain is built from TRBV20-1 and TRBJ2-7, with 8 bases identical to TRBD1. J was trimmed by 3 bases and V by 3 bases; bases with no gene match: 4. Germline CDR1 and CDR2: DFQATT and SNEGSKA (reference sequence). The CDR3 is made up of 13 amino acids.